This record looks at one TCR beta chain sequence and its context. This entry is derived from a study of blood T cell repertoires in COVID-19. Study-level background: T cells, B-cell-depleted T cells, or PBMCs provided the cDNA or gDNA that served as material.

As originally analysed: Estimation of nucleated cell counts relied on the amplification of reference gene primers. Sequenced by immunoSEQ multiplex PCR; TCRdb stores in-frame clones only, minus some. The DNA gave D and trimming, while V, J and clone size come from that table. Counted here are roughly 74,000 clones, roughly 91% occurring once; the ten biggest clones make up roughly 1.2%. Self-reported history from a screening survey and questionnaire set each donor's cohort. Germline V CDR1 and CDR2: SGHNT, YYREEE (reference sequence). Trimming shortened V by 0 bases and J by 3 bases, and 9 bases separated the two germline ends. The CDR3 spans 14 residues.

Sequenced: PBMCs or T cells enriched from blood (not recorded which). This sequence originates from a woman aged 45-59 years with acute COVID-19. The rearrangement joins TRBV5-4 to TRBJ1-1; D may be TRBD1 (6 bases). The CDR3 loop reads CASSLGGGDTEAFF. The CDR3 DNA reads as TGTGCCAGCAGCTTGGGAGGGGGTGACACTGAAGCTTTCTTT.